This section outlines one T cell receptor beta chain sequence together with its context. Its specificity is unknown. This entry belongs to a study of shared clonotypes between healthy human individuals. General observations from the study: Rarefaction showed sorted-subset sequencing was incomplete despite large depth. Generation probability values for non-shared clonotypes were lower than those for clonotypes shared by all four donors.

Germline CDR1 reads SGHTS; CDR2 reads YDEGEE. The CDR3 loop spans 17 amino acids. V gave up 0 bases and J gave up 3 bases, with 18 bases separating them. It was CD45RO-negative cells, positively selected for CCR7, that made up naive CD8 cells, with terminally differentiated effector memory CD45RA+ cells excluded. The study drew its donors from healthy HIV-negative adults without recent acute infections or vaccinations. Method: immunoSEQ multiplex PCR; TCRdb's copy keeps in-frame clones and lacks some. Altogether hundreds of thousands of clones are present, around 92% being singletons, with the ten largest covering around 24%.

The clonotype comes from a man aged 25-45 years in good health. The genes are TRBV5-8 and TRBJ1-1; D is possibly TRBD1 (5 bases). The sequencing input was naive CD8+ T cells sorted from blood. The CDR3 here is CASSLGSGGIVDTEAFF. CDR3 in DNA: TGTGCCAGCAGCTTGGGGTCTGGGGGGATTGTAGACACTGAAGCTTTCTTT.